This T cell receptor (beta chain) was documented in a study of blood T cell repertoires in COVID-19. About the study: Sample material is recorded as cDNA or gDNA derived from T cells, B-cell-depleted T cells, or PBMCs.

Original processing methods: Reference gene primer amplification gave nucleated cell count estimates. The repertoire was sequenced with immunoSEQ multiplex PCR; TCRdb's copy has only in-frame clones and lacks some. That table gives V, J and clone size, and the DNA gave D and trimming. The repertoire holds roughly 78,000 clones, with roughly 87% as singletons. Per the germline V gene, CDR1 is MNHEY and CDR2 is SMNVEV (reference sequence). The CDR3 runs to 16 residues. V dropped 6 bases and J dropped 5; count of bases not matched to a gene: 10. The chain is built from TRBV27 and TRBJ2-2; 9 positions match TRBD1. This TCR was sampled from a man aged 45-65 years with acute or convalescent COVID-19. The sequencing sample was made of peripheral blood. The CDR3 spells CASRSGGQGVTGELFF. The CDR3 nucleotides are TGTGCCAGCAGATCAGGGGGACAGGGTGTTACCGGGGAGCTGTTTTTT.